The 18 T cell receptor beta chains given below trace back to one sample, sequenced in a study of read filtering for tumor transcriptome and immune sequencing. The library was built from 400 ng RNA with molecular barcoded adaptors for alpha/delta and beta/gamma chains. TCRdb called the reads again in MiXCR, with one record for every CDR3 protein. Among some 19,000 distinct CDR3 sequences listed, approximately 20% were seen once. Sample: a population of CD138-negative cells sorted from bone marrow. Source of these receptors: a donor over 35 with multiple myeloma.

For this clonotype: This clone may be a read error of a much larger clone one base away. The rearrangement links TRBV7-2 to TRBJ2-3; 7 bases align to TRBD2. Germline CDR1 is SGHTA and CDR2 is FQGNSA. The CDR3 totals 15 residues. Trimming removed 5 bases from V and 0 bases from J; junction bases left unmatched: 5. The CDR3 nucleotides are TGTGCCAGCAGCCTTCTAGCGGCTAGCACAGATACGCAGTATTTT. This gives the protein CASSLLAASTDTQYF. The variable domain in full, completed from reference TRBV7-2 and TRBJ2-3, reads GAGVSQSPSNKVTEKGKDVELRCDPISGHTALYWYRQSLGQGLEFLIYFQGNSAPDKSGLPSDRFSAERTGGSVSTLTIQRTQQEDSAVYLCASSLLAASTDTQYFGPGTRLTVL.

The chain couples TRBV20-1 to TRBJ2-1; either TRBD1 or TRBD2 may supply D (5 bases each). V was clipped by 6 bases and J by 0 bases, with 18 bases between them. Germline CDR1 reads DFQATT; CDR2 reads SNEGSKA (reference sequence). This CDR3 contains 16 residues. CDR3 DNA: TGCAGTGCAAAACACTTCGGGGCAAGCTCCTACAATGAGCAGTTCTTC. This gives the protein CSAKHFGASSYNEQFF.

This clonotype was recorded at least ten times. The chain has TRBV29-1 and TRBJ2-7; D could derive from TRBD1 or TRBD2 (6 bases each). Germline V gene lookup returns CDR1 SQVTM and CDR2 ANQGSEA. V lost 4 bases and J lost 7, with 17 bases in between. This CDR3 spans 13 amino acids. The CDR3 is CSVGGWLGGEQYF. The CDR3 DNA reads TGCAGCGTTGGGGGCTGGCTAGGGGGGGAGCAGTACTTC.

In this sample, this clonotype turned up many times. The chain employs TRBV29-1 and TRBJ2-3, with unresolved D. The CDR3 has 14 amino acids. Trimming left V 5 bases short and J 0 bases short, with 12 bases between. Per the germline V gene, CDR1 is SQVTM and CDR2 is ANQGSEA. CDR3 DNA sequence: TGCAGCGTTCATTGGGGTTCTAGCACAGATACGCAGTATTTT. This sequence encodes CSVHWGSSTDTQYF.

This clonotype was picked up many times. This chain joins TRBV20-1 and TRBJ2-1, with D perhaps TRBD1 or TRBD2 (5 bases each). The V gene lost 0 bases and the J gene lost 0 bases, with 12 bases spanning the gap. In germline, CDR1 is DFQATT, CDR2 SNEGSKA (reference sequence). CDR3 size: 16 residues. The CDR3 DNA follows: TGCAGTGCTAGAGATCGGGGCTGGACCTCCTACAATGAGCAGTTCTTC. Its protein is CSARDRGWTSYNEQFF.

This clonotype was recorded many times. The chain joins TRBV29-1 to TRBJ2-7; 9 positions agree with TRBD1. The V gene end was trimmed by 6 bases and the J gene end by 3 bases; junction bases not matched to a gene: 12. The CDR3 is 15 residues long. Germline loops: CDR1 SQVTM, CDR2 ANQGSEA. DNA for the CDR3: TGCAGCGTCGGCCCGGGGGGACAGGGAGTCTACGAGCAGTACTTC. It encodes CSVGPGGQGVYEQYF.

This clonotype came up many times. The chain uses TRBV5-4 and TRBJ2-7, with D perhaps TRBD2 (6 bases). V was clipped by 4 bases and J by 4 bases, with 21 bases between them. The V gene's germline CDR1 is SGHNT and CDR2 YYREEE (reference sequence). This CDR3 is 16 amino acids long. The CDR3, as DNA: TGTGCCAGCAGCGTAATTGGAGCCTTCGGGGGTTACGAGCAGTACTTC. Its translation: CASSVIGAFGGYEQYF.

The sample holds many counts of this clonotype. The chain recombines TRBV4-3 with TRBJ2-6; no reliable D call. Trimming removed 3 bases at V and 0 bases at J, with 9 bases between. The CDR3 totals 16 residues. The germline gives CDR1 LGHNA, CDR2 YSLEER. CDR3: CASSQDLTSGANVLTF. For the CDR3, the DNA is TGCGCCAGCAGCCAGGACCTTACCTCTGGGGCCAACGTCCTGACTTTC.

Ten or more counts support this clonotype. The rearrangement uses TRBV5-6 and TRBJ2-7; D not resolved. Germline V gene sequence: CDR1 SGHDT, CDR2 YYEEEE. Trimming took 4 bases from V and 3 from J, leaving 5 bases between them. There are 11 residues in the CDR3. CDR3 amino acids: CASSINYEQYF. The CDR3 nucleotides read TGTGCCAGCAGCATAAACTACGAGCAGTACTTC.

The V gene is TRBV7-9, the J gene TRBJ2-5; 8 bases fit TRBD1. V shed 5 bases and J 1 base; nucleotides not matched to a gene: 3. CDR1 and CDR2 from the germline V gene are SEHNR and FQNEAQ (reference sequence). This CDR3 contains 14 residues. In DNA form, the CDR3 reads TGTGCCAGCAGCCACGGACAGGGCCAAGAGACCCAGTACTTC. Its translation: CASSHGQGQETQYF.

As regards this clonotype: This could be a read error, since a much larger clone is one nucleotide away. The CDR3 region is CATGRDTIHEQYF. The CDR3 nucleotides are TGTGCCACCGGCCGGGACACCATCCACGAGCAGTACTTC. This sequence joins TRBV15 and TRBJ2-7; perhaps TRBD1 as D (6 bases). The CDR3 has 13 amino acids. The V end was cut by 8 bases, the J end by 5 bases, with 16 bases between. From germline, CDR1 is LNHNV and CDR2 YYDKDF (reference sequence).

Comments on this clonotype: A much larger clone is a single base away; this may be a read error. The V and J genes are TRBV28 and TRBJ1-1; no reliable D call. In germline, CDR1 is MDHEN, CDR2 SYDVKM. Between the trimmed V and J ends, which lost 6 bases and 6 bases, there was a span of 11 bases. This CDR3 has 12 residues. The CDR3, as DNA: TGTGCCAGCAGCCGGCCACGGGCTGAAGCTTTCTTT. This codes for CASSRPRAEAFF.

This clonotype was picked up many times. This chain links TRBV6-1 with TRBJ1-1, with 7 positions matching TRBD1. CDR3 length equals 12 residues. Germline assignment: CDR1 MNHNS and CDR2 SASEGT. V shed 4 bases and J 7 bases; nucleotides not matched to a gene: 3. The CDR3 spells CASSATGVEAFF. CDR3 bases: TGTGCCAGCAGTGCAACAGGGGTTGAAGCTTTCTTT.

As regards this clonotype: This may be a read error, as it is one base from a much larger clone. The rearrangement joins TRBV7-9 to TRBJ2-7; no clear D gene. In germline, CDR1 is SEHNR, CDR2 FQNEAQ (reference sequence). The CDR3 sequence is 14 residues long. The CDR3 DNA follows: TGTGCCAGCGGCTTATCAAGTGGCTTATGGGAGCAGTACTTC. Protein sequence: CASGLSSGLWEQYF.

This clonotype was detected ten times or more. This chain links TRBV3-1 with TRBJ1-1; D is undetermined. Germline V lookup: CDR1 LGHDT, CDR2 YNNKEL (reference sequence). CDR3 length: 12 residues. V was clipped by 1 base and J by 8 bases, with 8 bases between them. The CDR3 region has the DNA TGTGCCAGCAGCCAAGGACGCGCGGAAGCTTTCTTT. This sequence encodes CASSQGRAEAFF.

This clonotype was detected ten times or more. The chain links TRBV20-1 to TRBJ2-1; D may correspond to TRBD1 or TRBD2 (6 bases each). V lost 5 bases and J lost 0, with 11 bases in between. Germline V gene lookup returns CDR1 DFQATT and CDR2 SNEGSKA (reference sequence). CDR3 length: 14 amino acids. The DNA for the CDR3 is TGCAGTGCTGCGAAGGGGGGCTCCTACAATGAGCAGTTCTTC. Its translation: CSAAKGGSYNEQFF.

The genes are TRBV7-4 and TRBJ2-4, with D tentatively TRBD1 (6 bases). The V gene's germline CDR1 is SGHVT and CDR2 SQSDAQ. The CDR3 length is 16 residues. Trimming cost V 3 bases and J 0 bases, with 12 bases left between them. As DNA, the CDR3 is TGTGCCAGCAGCTTGACGGGACACAAAGCCAAAAACATTCAGTACTTC. As protein: CASSLTGHKAKNIQYF. Variable domain in full (rest from reference TRBV7-4 and TRBJ2-4): GAGVSQSPRYKVAKRGRDVALRCDSISGHVTLYWYRQTLGQGSEVLTYSQSDAQRDKSGRPSGRFSAERPERSVSTLKIQRTEQGDSAVYLCASSLTGHKAKNIQYFGAGTRLSVL.

This clonotype appeared many times. The gene calls are TRBV19 and TRBJ2-1; possible D gene TRBD1, 5 bases. Trimming took 6 bases from V and 0 from J, leaving 15 bases between them. In germline, CDR1 is LNHDA, CDR2 SQIVND (reference sequence). The CDR3 consists of 16 residues. CDR3 sequence (DNA): TGTGCCAGTAGCAGGGCCAGACAGAGCTCCTACAATGAGCAGTTCTTC. Residues: CASSRARQSSYNEQFF.